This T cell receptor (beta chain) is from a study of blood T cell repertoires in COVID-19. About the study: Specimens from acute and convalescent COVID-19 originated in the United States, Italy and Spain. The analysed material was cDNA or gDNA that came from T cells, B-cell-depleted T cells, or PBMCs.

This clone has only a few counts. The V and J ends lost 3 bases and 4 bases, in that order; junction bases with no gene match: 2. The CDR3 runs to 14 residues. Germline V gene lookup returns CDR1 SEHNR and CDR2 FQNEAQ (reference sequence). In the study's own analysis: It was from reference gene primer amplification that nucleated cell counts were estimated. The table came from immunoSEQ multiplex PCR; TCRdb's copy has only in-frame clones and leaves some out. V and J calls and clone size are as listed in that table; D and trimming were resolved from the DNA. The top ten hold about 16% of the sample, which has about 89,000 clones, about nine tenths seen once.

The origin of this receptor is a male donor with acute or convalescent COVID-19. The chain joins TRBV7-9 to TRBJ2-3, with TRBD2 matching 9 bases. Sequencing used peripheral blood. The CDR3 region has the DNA TGTGCCAGCAGCTTGGGGACTAGCCCAGATACGCAGTATTTT. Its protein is CASSLGTSPDTQYF.